Listed here are 22 T cell receptor beta chains from one sample, sequenced in a study of spatial heterogeneity in lung cancer. Noted time point: sample taken at primary tumor resection. The sequenced material consisted of unsorted whole RNA from tumor, nontumor lung or frozen PBMC. Each CDR3 protein gets one entry after TCRdb re-called the 5' RACE reads with MiXCR. The sample contains 9,500 to 15,000 distinct CDR3 sequences, about 6% of which appear only once. Sample: normal lung tissue next to the tumor, taken at surgery. These TCRs come from a male donor with early-stage non-small cell lung cancer.

In its sample, this clonotype was seen many times. The library was designed around alpha chains, so this beta chain is a stray read whose abundance carries little weight. The chain carries TRBV23-1 and TRBJ2-2; 8 bases match TRBD1. TRBV23-1 is identified as an open reading frame with a role that is uncertain. The trim removed 0 bases at V and 0 bases at J, leaving 12 bases unmatched. This CDR3 is 20 amino acids long. For the CDR3, the DNA is TGCGCCAGCAGTCAATCGTGGACAGGGACCTTTTTCTCGAACACCGGGGAGCTGTTTTTT. As protein: CASSQSWTGTFFSNTGELFF.

This clonotype was counted ten times or more. For a library built for alpha chains, this beta chain is a stray read; little rests on its size. The rearrangement joins TRBV12-3 or TRBV12-4 to TRBJ1-1; D might be TRBD1 (5 bases). Trimming removed 6 bases from V and 1 base from J, with 12 bases in between. This CDR3 contains 14 residues. CDR3 loop: CASSTSGANTEAFF. The DNA of the CDR3 is TGTGCCAGCAGCACTAGCGGGGCGAACACTGAAGCTTTCTTT.

This clonotype was observed a few times. The size of this beta chain means little, since it is a stray read in a library made for alpha chains. The gene calls are TRBV28 and TRBJ2-3; D is unclear. V lost 4 bases and J lost 6, with 11 bases in between. Germline values: CDR1 MDHEN, CDR2 SYDVKM. The CDR3 covers 13 residues. Written as DNA, the CDR3 is TGTGCCAGCAGTTCCGTTCAGTGGGATACGCAGTATTTT. Translated: CASSSVQWDTQYF. The variable domain in full, with the rest retrieved from reference TRBV28 and TRBJ2-3, is DVKVTQSSRYLVKRTGEKVFLECVQDMDHENMFWYRQDPGLGLRLIYFSYDVKMKEKGDIPEGYSVSREKKERFSLILESASTNQTSMYLCASSSVQWDTQYFGPGTRLTVL.

This clonotype was detected a few times. In a library made to pick up alpha chains, this beta chain is a stray read with a size that means little. This chain links TRBV7-9 with TRBJ2-7; 8 nucleotides match TRBD1. CDR3 length equals 14 residues. The V segment lost 5 bases and the J segment 5 bases; nucleotides outside the gene matches: 8. The germline V gene encodes CDR1 SEHNR and CDR2 FQNEAQ (reference sequence). DNA of the CDR3: TGTGCCAGCAGCACCCGGACAGGGAATCACGAGCAGTACTTC. As protein: CASSTRTGNHEQYF.

In this sample, this clonotype turned up many times. As an off-target read in a library built for alpha chains, this beta chain has a frequency of little significance. The gene calls are TRBV7-2 and TRBJ2-4; D assignment may be TRBD1 or TRBD2 (6 bases each). Germline loops: CDR1 SGHTA, CDR2 FQGNSA. The CDR3 consists of 14 residues. V lost 4 bases, J lost 9 bases, and 16 bases lay in between. The CDR3 DNA reads TGTGCCAGCAGCTCGCCGGGGGCTCTGACCATTCAGTACTTC. Encoded protein: CASSSPGALTIQYF.

The sample holds many counts of this clonotype. Because the library targeted alpha chains, this beta chain is an off-target read whose size means little. The rearrangement joins TRBV6-5 to TRBJ1-2, with D possibly being TRBD1 (6 bases). Per the germline V gene, CDR1 is MNHEY and CDR2 is SVGAGI. This CDR3 is 16 amino acids long. V was shortened by 6 bases and J by 3 bases, with 20 bases between the two germline ends. CDR3 nucleotide sequence: TGTGCCAGCAGGGACACCTCACGGGGGGCCGACTATGGCTACACCTTC. Its translation is CASRDTSRGADYGYTF.

This clonotype was counted at least ten times. This beta chain came through as a stray read in a library set up for alpha chains, and its size says little. The rearrangement uses TRBV6-1 and TRBJ2-7, with D perhaps assigned TRBD1 or TRBD2 (5 bases each). CDR1 is MNHNS, CDR2 SASEGT, per germline. The germline V and J ends were trimmed by 1 base and 4 bases, with 14 bases remaining between them. The CDR3 totals 15 residues. This chain's CDR3 is CASSEVGDPGYEQYF. For the CDR3, the DNA is TGTGCCAGCAGTGAAGTGGGGGACCCGGGTTACGAGCAGTACTTC.

A word on this clonotype: As an off-target read in a library built for alpha chains, this beta chain has a frequency of little significance. This sequence joins TRBV6-6 and TRBJ1-1; 10 bases fit TRBD1. The CDR3 is made up of 15 amino acids. The ends lost 5 bases at V and 10 bases at J; junction bases unmatched: 13. Germline CDR1 reads MNHNY; CDR2 reads SVGAGI (reference sequence). The CDR3 sequence is CASSIYRQGAARAFF. The DNA for the CDR3 is TGTGCCAGCAGTATCTATCGACAGGGGGCCGCCAGAGCTTTCTTT.

This clonotype is medium-sized by share. For a library built for alpha chains, this beta chain is a stray read; little rests on its size. The rearrangement uses TRBV11-2 and TRBJ2-1; possibly TRBD1 for D (6 bases). Trimming took off 1 base at V and 12 bases at J, with 16 bases between the two ends. The germline V gene encodes CDR1 SGHAT and CDR2 FQNNGV. This CDR3 is built from 14 residues. CDR3 protein: CASSLGTANTGQFF. In DNA form, the CDR3 reads TGTGCCAGCAGCTTAGGGACAGCCAACACCGGGCAGTTCTTC.

This clonotype occurred a few times. For a library built for alpha chains, this beta chain is a stray read; little rests on its size. V and J are TRBV15 and TRBJ2-1; TRBD2 aligns across 11 bases. V dropped 5 bases and J dropped 1; count of bases not matched to a gene: 1. The CDR3 length is 15 residues. Germline V lookup: CDR1 LNHNV, CDR2 YYDKDF (reference sequence). The CDR3 protein is CATSLAGGSYNEQFF. CDR3 nucleotides: TGTGCCACCAGCTTAGCGGGAGGGTCCTACAATGAGCAGTTCTTC.

This clonotype has at least ten counts. Within a library made for alpha chains, this beta chain is off target, and its count is uninformative. The V gene is TRBV5-6, the J gene TRBJ1-1; TRBD1 might be the D (6 bases). CDR1 SGHDT and CDR2 YYEEEE come from the germline V gene. This CDR3 contains 15 residues. V lost 4 bases and J 2 bases, leaving 15 bases between the germline ends. The CDR3 is CASSLAGTSNTEAFF. The CDR3 DNA is TGTGCCAGCAGCCTGGCCGGGACATCAAACACTGAAGCTTTCTTT.

This clonotype is medium-sized within its sample. This beta chain is off target for a library built for alpha chains, so its abundance means little. The chain joins TRBV20-1 to TRBJ1-3; 7 bases line up with TRBD1. The CDR3 spans 16 residues. Germline V gene sequence: CDR1 DFQATT, CDR2 SNEGSKA (reference sequence). With 3 bases clipped from V and 1 base from J, the junction kept 9 bases outside the gene matches. The CDR3 coding sequence is TGCAGTGCTAGGACGTACGAGGGGGCTTCTGGAAACACCATATATTTT. It specifies CSARTYEGASGNTIYF.

This clonotype has ten or more counts. This beta chain slipped into a library made for alpha chains as a stray read, so its size is not meaningful. V and J are TRBV25-1 and TRBJ1-1, with 8 bases that match TRBD1. Germline CDR1 MGHDK, CDR2 SYGVNS. V was clipped by 4 bases and J by 10 bases; unmatched bases: 8. The CDR3 length is 13 residues. CDR3 in DNA: TGTGCCAGCAGTGTCCTCGACAGGGGATTAGCTTTCTTT. Its protein product is CASSVLDRGLAFF.

This clonotype was seen more than once but under ten times. This beta chain was picked up by a library intended for alpha chains and is off target, so its count carries little meaning. V gene TRBV20-1 combines with J gene TRBJ2-1, with no clear D. Germline CDR1 DFQATT, CDR2 SNEGSKA (reference sequence). CDR3 length: 12 residues. V was cut by 5 bases and J by 7 bases, with 12 bases left in between. CDR3 in DNA: TGCAGTGCTCCGGACCCGCGGAATGAGCAGTTCTTC. Its protein product is CSAPDPRNEQFF.

On this clonotype: Because this beta chain is a stray read in a library intended to capture alpha chains, its abundance should not be given much weight. The V and J genes are TRBV11-2 and TRBJ2-4, with D possibly matching TRBD1 (6 bases). The ends were cut back, 1 base at V and 11 bases at J, with 15 bases in the middle. Germline lookup yields CDR1 SGHAT and CDR2 FQNNGV. This CDR3 spans 14 amino acids. The CDR3 is CASSLGSVGTFQYF. The CDR3 region has the DNA TGTGCCAGCAGCTTAGGGTCGGTCGGGACATTTCAGTACTTC.

This clonotype was picked up many times. Since the library was made to target alpha chains, this beta chain is a stray read and its abundance is not meaningful. Here the CDR3 DNA reads TGCGCCAGCTGCGAGGGAGTAGCGGGAGGAACAGATACGCAGTATTTT. Residues: CASCEGVAGGTDTQYF. This chain connects TRBV10-2 to TRBJ2-3, with TRBD2 matching over 10 bases. V trimming: 8 bases; J trimming: 3 bases; junction bases outside the gene matches: 11. Germline CDR1 WSHSY, CDR2 SAAADI. The CDR3 totals 16 residues.

There are many counts of this clonotype. The library was prepared for alpha chains; this beta chain is a stray read, so its frequency means little. V is TRBV16 and J is TRBJ2-1; tentative D call: TRBD2 (6 bases). The CDR3 spans 17 residues. V lost 1 base to trimming and J lost 0 bases, with 13 bases between them. Germline V lookup: CDR1 KGHSY, CDR2 FQNENV. In nucleotides, the CDR3 is TGTGCCAGCAGCCAATTATCTAGCGCAAGCTCCTACAATGAGCAGTTCTTC. Translation: CASSQLSSASSYNEQFF.

This clonotype was recorded many times. As an off-target read in a library built for alpha chains, this beta chain has a frequency of little significance. The CDR3 here is CASSLGYWGNNEQFF. In DNA, the CDR3 is TGTGCCAGCAGTTTAGGCTATTGGGGAAACAATGAGCAGTTCTTC. This chain connects TRBV12-3 or TRBV12-4 to TRBJ2-1; D is uncertain. This CDR3 has 15 residues. V gave up 1 base and J gave up 5 bases, with 12 bases separating them.

This clonotype has at least ten counts. Found in a library prepared for alpha chains, this beta chain is an off-target read, and its abundance has little meaning. V is TRBV6-6 and J is TRBJ1-2; 9 bases match TRBD1. Germline-derived CDR1 and CDR2 are MNHNY and SVGAGI (reference sequence). The CDR3 is made up of 13 amino acids. Germline trimming cut 2 bases from V and 8 bases from J; bases unmatched to any gene: 3. Here the CDR3 DNA reads TGTGCCAGCAGTTACCAGGACAGGGGAGGCTACACCTTC. Amino acids: CASSYQDRGGYTF.

This clonotype has ten or more counts. Because this beta chain is a stray read in a library intended to capture alpha chains, its abundance should not be given much weight. The V gene is TRBV24-1, the J gene TRBJ2-2; D is possibly TRBD1 (7 bases). The CDR3 has 14 residues. Germline assignment: CDR1 KGHDR and CDR2 SFDVKD. Trimming took 5 bases from V and 4 from J, leaving 10 bases between them. In DNA, the CDR3 is TGTGCCACCAGTGGACAGGGAGGCACCGGGGAGCTGTTTTTT. Its protein is CATSGQGGTGELFF.

This clonotype is categorized as medium-sized. This beta chain is an off-target read within a library intended for alpha chains, so its frequency means little. The chain joins TRBV5-4 to TRBJ2-2; D gene unclear. Germline V gives CDR1 SGHNT, CDR2 YYREEE (reference sequence). Trimming removed 3 bases at V and 0 bases at J, with 9 bases between. The CDR3 has 15 residues. CDR3 DNA: TGTGCCAGCAGCTCCGAAGTCGCGAACACCGGGGAGCTGTTTTTT. Amino acid sequence: CASSSEVANTGELFF. Full variable domain (remainder filled in from reference TRBV5-4 and TRBJ2-2): ETGVTQSPTHLIKTRGQQVTLRCSSQSGHNTVSWYQQALGQGPQFIFQYYREEENGRGNFPPRFSGLQFPNYSSELNVNALELDDSALYLCASSSEVANTGELFFGEGSRLTVL.

This clonotype occurred many times. This beta chain came through as a stray read in a library set up for alpha chains, and its size says little. J is TRBJ2-5 and V is TRBV3-1, with 9 bases that match TRBD2. This CDR3 is built from 17 residues. The V and J ends lost 0 bases and 3 bases, in that order; junction bases with no gene match: 8. CDR1 is LGHDT, CDR2 YNNKEL, per germline (reference sequence). CDR3 coding DNA: TGTGCCAGCAGCCAAGAGGGGCGGACTAGCGTAGAAGAGACCCAGTACTTC. This codes for CASSQEGRTSVEETQYF.